The clone carrying this TCR beta chain was observed at least ten times. As yet, its antigen is unknown. The time point here: newly diagnosed GD, antithyroid drugs for less than 3 months. PBMC-extracted RNA yielded the TCR library. The patients were drawn from one endocrinology department in Xi'an, China. Germline CDR1 SEHNR, CDR2 FQNEAQ (reference sequence). Trimming took off 3 bases at V and 5 bases at J, with 16 bases between the two ends. There are 15 residues in the CDR3. These data originate in a study of regulatory T cells in long-lasting Graves disease. Study-level points and caveats: Among the persistent patients, 2,500 to 3,500 public clonotypes were shared, more than the roughly 970 shared among new patients. Persistent-disease Graves' patients showed less TCR diversity than new cases.

Arm-PCR of CDR3 regions with iRepertoire HTBI primers generated TCR beta libraries. TCRdb independently ran MiXCR on the multiplex PCR reads; one entry per CDR3 protein. The sample has roughly 420,000 distinct CDR3 sequences, about 16% seen once. The chain uses TRBV7-9 and TRBJ1-1; tentatively, D is TRBD1 (5 bases). The clonotype originates from a female donor with Graves disease. The sequences come from peripheral blood mononuclear cells (PBMCs), collected at new diagnosis, from a patient treated with antithyroid drugs. The CDR3 DNA sequence: TGTGCCAGCAGCTTCGGAGGGAGGGGTTGGACTGAAGCTTTCTTT. This codes for CASSFGGRGWTEAFF.